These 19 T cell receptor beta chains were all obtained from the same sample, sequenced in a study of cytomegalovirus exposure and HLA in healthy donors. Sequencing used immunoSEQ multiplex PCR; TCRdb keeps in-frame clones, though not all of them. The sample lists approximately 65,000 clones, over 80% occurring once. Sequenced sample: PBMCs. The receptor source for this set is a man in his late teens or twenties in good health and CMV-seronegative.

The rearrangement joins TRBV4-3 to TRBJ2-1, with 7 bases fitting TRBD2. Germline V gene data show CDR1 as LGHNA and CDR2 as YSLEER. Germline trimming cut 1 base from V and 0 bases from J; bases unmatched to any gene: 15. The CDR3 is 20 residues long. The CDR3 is CASSQGIGVYRTSSYNEQFF. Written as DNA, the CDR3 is TGCGCCAGCAGCCAAGGTATCGGGGTGTATCGGACTAGCTCCTACAATGAGCAGTTCTTC.

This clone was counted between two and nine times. The CDR3 is CATSGAEAFF. CDR3 DNA: TGTGCCACCAGCGGGGCTGAAGCTTTCTTT. The chain recombines TRBV19 with TRBJ1-1; D is undetermined. Germline V lookup: CDR1 LNHDA, CDR2 SQIVND (reference sequence). CDR3 length: 10 amino acids. The germline V and J ends were trimmed by 10 bases and 6 bases, with 9 bases remaining between them.

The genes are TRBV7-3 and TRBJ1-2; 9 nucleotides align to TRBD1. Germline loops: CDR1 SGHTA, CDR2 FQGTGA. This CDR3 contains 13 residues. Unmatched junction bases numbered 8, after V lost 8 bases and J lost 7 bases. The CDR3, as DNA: TGTGCCAGCTCCCTGCAGGGACAGGGTGGCTACACCTTC. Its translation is CASSLQGQGGYTF. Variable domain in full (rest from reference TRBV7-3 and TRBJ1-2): GAGVSQTPSNKVTEKGKYVELRCDPISGHTALYWYRQSLGQGPEFLIYFQGTGAADDSGLPNDRFFAVRPEGSVSTLKIQRTERGDSAVYLCASSLQGQGGYTFGSGTRLTVV.

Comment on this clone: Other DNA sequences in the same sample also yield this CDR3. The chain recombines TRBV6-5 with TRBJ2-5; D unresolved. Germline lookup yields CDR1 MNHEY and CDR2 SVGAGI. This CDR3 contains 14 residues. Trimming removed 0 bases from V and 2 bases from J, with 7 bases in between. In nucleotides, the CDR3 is TGTGCCAGCAGTTACTCCCAGATACAAGAGACCCAGTACTTC. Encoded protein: CASSYSQIQETQYF.

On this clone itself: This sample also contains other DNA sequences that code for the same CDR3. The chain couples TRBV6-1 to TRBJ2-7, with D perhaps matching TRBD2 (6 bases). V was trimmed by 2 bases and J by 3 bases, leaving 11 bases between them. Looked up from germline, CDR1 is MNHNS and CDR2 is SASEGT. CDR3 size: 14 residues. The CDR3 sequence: CASSESLARYEQYF. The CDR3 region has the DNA TGTGCCAGCAGTGAATCGCTAGCGCGCTACGAGCAGTACTTC.

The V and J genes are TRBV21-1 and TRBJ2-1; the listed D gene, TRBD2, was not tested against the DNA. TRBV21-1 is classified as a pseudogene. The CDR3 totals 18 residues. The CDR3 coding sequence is TGTGCCAGATTCACCGGGACTAGCGGGATCAGATGCTACAATGAGCAGTTCTTC. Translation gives CARFTGTSGIRCYNEQFF.

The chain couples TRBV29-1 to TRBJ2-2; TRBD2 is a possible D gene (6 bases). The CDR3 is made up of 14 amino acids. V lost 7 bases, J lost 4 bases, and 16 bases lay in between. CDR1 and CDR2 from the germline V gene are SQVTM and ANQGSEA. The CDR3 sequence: CSAAGGRGTGELFF. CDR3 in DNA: TGCAGCGCAGCAGGAGGGAGAGGCACCGGGGAGCTGTTTTTT.

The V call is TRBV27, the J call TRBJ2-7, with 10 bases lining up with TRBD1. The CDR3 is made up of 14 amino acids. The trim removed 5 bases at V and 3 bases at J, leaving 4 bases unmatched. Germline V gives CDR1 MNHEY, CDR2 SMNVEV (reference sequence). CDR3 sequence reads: CASSPGTGDYEQYF. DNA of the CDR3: TGTGCCAGCAGTCCCGGGACAGGGGACTACGAGCAGTACTTC.

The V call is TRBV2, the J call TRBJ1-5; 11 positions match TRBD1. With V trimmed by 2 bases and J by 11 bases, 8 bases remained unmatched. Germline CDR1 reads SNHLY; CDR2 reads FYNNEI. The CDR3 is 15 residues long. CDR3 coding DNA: TGTGCCAGCAGTGAAAGGGGGACAGGGGGTAAGGCCCAGCATTTT. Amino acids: CASSERGTGGKAQHF.

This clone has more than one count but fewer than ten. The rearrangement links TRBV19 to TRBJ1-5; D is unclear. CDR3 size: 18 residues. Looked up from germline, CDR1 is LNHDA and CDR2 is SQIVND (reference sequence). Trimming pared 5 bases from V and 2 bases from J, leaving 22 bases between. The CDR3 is CASSLPVQTSYGNQPQHF. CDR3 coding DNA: TGTGCCAGTAGTCTCCCGGTACAGACATCATACGGCAATCAGCCCCAGCATTTT.

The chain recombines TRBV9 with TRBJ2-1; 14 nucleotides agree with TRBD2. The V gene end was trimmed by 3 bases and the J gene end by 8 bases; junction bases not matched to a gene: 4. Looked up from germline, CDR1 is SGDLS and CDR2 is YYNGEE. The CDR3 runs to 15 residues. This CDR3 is CASSAGTSGSDEQFF. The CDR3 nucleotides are TGTGCCAGCAGCGCGGGGACTAGCGGGAGCGATGAGCAGTTCTTC.

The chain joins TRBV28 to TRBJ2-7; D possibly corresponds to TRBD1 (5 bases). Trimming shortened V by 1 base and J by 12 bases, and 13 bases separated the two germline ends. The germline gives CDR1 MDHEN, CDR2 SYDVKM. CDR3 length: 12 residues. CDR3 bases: TGTGCCAGCAGTTTATCTCAGGGTAAGCGGTACTTC. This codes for CASSLSQGKRYF.

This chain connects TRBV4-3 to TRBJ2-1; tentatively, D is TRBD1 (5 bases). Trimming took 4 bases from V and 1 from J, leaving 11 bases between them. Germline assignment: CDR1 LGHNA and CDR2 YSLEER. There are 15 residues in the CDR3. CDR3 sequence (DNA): TGCGCCAGCAGCCGCGAAGGGGAATCCTACAATGAGCAGTTCTTC. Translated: CASSREGESYNEQFF.

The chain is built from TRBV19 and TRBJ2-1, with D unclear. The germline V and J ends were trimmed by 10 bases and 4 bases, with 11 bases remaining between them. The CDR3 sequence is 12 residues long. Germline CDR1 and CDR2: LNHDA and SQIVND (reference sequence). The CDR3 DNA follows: TGTGCCACCCGAGAGAGGTACAATGAGCAGTTCTTC. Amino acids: CATRERYNEQFF.

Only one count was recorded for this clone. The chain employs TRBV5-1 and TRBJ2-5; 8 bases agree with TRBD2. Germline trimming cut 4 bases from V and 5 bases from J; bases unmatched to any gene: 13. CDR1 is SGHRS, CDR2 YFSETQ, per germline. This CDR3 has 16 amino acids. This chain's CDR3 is CASSASLAATTETQYF. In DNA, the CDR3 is TGCGCCAGCAGCGCCTCACTAGCGGCCACGACGGAGACCCAGTACTTC.

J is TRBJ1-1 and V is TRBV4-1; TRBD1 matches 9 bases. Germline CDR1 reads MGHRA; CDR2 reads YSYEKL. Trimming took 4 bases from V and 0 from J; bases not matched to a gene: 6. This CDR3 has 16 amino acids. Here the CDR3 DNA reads TGCGCCAGCAGCCCGACACAGGGGGCGGTGAACACTGAAGCTTTCTTT. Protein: CASSPTQGAVNTEAFF.

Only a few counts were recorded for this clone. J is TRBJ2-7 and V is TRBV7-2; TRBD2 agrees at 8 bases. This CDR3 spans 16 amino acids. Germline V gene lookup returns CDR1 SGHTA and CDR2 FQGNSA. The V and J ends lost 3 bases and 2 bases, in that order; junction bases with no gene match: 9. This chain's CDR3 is CASSFGGAGKPYEQYF. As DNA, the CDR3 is TGTGCCAGCAGCTTCGGGGGGGCAGGGAAACCCTACGAGCAGTACTTC. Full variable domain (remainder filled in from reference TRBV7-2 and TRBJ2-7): GAGVSQSPSNKVTEKGKDVELRCDPISGHTALYWYRQSLGQGLEFLIYFQGNSAPDKSGLPSDRFSAERTGGSVSTLTIQRTQQEDSAVYLCASSFGGAGKPYEQYFGPGTRLTVT.

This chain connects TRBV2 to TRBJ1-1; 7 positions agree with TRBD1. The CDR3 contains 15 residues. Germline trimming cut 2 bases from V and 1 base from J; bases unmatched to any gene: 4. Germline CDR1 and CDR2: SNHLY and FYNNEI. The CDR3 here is CASSERQGANTEAFF. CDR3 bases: TGTGCCAGCAGTGAAAGACAGGGAGCGAACACTGAAGCTTTCTTT.

DNA for the CDR3: TGTGCCAGCAGCTTAGATTTTGGCAGATTCCCAGATACGCAGTATTTT. It encodes CASSLDFGRFPDTQYF. The rearrangement links TRBV11-2 to TRBJ2-3; the D is unclear. Trimming took 0 bases from V and 4 from J, leaving 14 bases between them. Looked up from germline, CDR1 is SGHAT and CDR2 is FQNNGV. CDR3 length: 16 residues.